The 8 T cell receptor beta chains below were found in one sample sequenced in a study of T-cell reconstitution after alpha-beta-depleted transplantation in children. This sample's TCRbeta library carried unique molecular identifier barcodes. In TCRdb, the PCR reads were re-called with MiXCR into one record per CDR3 protein. The sample lists 170,000 or so distinct CDR3 sequences; about 6.8% were seen once. Sequenced material: PBMCs from the stem cell graft donor, taken from the stem cell graft. Source of these receptors: a human donor who donated a stem cell graft to a child with Wiskott-Aldrich syndrome.

In its sample, this clonotype was seen many times. The chain is built from TRBV4-1 and TRBJ2-5; 11 bases align to TRBD2. This CDR3 is built from 16 residues. V was pared by 0 bases and J by 3 bases, with 3 bases of the junction left unmatched. Germline CDR1 is MGHRA and CDR2 is YSYEKL. CDR3: CASSQDILAGEETQYF. In DNA form, the CDR3 reads TGCGCCAGCAGCCAAGATATACTAGCGGGGGAAGAGACCCAGTACTTC.

This clonotype came up many times. J is TRBJ2-7 and V is TRBV4-2, with a possible D match to TRBD1 (8 bases). Germline V gives CDR1 LGHNA, CDR2 YNFKEQ. The CDR3 is made up of 15 amino acids. Trimming removed 4 bases from V and 2 bases from J, with 15 bases in between. The CDR3 coding sequence is TGTGCCAGCAGCCTTACAGGGGGGGTTACCTACGAGCAGTACTTC. Translated, it gives CASSLTGGVTYEQYF.

In regard to this clonotype: Since the CDR3 does not end with the conserved phenylalanine or tryptophan, this likely comes from a read error. The chain joins TRBV11-2 to TRBJ2-4; unclear D gene. Per the germline V gene, CDR1 is SGHAT and CDR2 is FQNNGV. This CDR3 has 16 residues. V dropped 0 bases and J dropped 7 bases, with 16 bases sitting between them. The CDR3 bases are TGTGCCAGCAGCTTAGATCATCTTAGACTGAGGAACATTCAGTACATC. It is translated as CASSLDHLRLRNIQYI.

This clonotype was picked up a small number of times. This chain uses TRBV7-2 with TRBJ1-2; tentatively, D is TRBD1 (6 bases). The CDR3 runs to 16 residues. Trimming cost V 7 bases and J 8 bases, with 26 bases left between them. CDR1 is SGHTA and CDR2 is FQGNSA in the germline V gene. The CDR3 bases are TGTGCCAGCACCCGGCCATCGGGGCAGGGGCTGAGGGGCTACACCTTC. Its translation is CASTRPSGQGLRGYTF.

CDR3 coding DNA: TGTGCCAGCAGCTTAGTAGCAGACACCAACTATGGCTACACCTTC. It is translated as CASSLVADTNYGYTF. The rearrangement joins TRBV7-8 to TRBJ1-2; no reliable D call. This CDR3 region has 15 residues. The V gene's germline CDR1 is SGHVS and CDR2 FQNEAQ. V was trimmed by 1 base and J by 2 bases, leaving 11 bases between them.

This clonotype has at least ten counts. The chain has TRBV10-1 and TRBJ2-1; D is uncertain. Trimming took off 3 bases at V and 4 bases at J, with 13 bases between the two ends. The CDR3 consists of 15 residues. Germline CDR1 WNHNN, CDR2 SYGVQD (reference sequence). CDR3 bases: TGCGCCAGCAGTGATGGGAACCCCCGGTACAATGAGCAGTTCTTC. Protein product: CASSDGNPRYNEQFF.

In this sample, this clonotype turned up a few times. CDR3 loop: CASSLAGAGSDEQFF. The CDR3 DNA follows: TGCGCCAGCAGCTTGGCCGGAGCGGGGAGTGATGAGCAGTTCTTC. The chain couples TRBV5-1 to TRBJ2-1; 7 bases match TRBD2. The CDR3 consists of 15 residues. Trimming cost V 0 bases and J 8 bases; bases outside gene matches: 8. Germline V gene data show CDR1 as SGHRS and CDR2 as YFSETQ. The variable domain in full, with the rest retrieved from reference TRBV5-1 and TRBJ2-1, is KAGVTQTPRYLIKTRGQQVTLSCSPISGHRSVSWYQQTPGQGLQFLFEYFSETQRNKGNFPGRFSGRQFSNSRSEMNVSTLELGDSALYLCASSLAGAGSDEQFFGPGTRLTVL.

This rearrangement joins TRBV5-5 to TRBJ2-5; the match to TRBD2 covers 9 bases. The junction had 9 bases not matched to a gene; V was cut back by 4 bases and J by 2 bases. The CDR3 length is 16 residues. CDR1 and CDR2 from the germline V gene are SGHKS and YYEKEE (reference sequence). CDR3 residues: CASSPGLAGSQETQYF. CDR3 sequence (DNA): TGTGCCAGCAGCCCGGGGCTAGCGGGATCTCAAGAGACCCAGTACTTC.